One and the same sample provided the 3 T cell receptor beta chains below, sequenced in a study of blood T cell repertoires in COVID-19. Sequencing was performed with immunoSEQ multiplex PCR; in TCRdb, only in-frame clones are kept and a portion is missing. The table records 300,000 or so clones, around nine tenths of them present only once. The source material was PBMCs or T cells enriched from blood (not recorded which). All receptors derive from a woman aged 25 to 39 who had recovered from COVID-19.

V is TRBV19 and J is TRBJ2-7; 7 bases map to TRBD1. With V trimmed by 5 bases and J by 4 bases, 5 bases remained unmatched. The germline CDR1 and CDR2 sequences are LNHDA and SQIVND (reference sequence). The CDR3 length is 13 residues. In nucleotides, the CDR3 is TGTGCCAGTAGTGCCAGACAGGGTTACGAGCAGTACTTC. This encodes CASSARQGYEQYF.

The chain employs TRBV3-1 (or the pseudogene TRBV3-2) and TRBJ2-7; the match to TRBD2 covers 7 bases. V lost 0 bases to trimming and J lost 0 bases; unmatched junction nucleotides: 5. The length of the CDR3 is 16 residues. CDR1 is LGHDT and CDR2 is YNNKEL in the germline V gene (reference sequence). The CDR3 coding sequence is TGTGCCAGCAGCCAAGAACTAGCGATCTTCTCCTACGAGCAGTACTTC. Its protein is CASSQELAIFSYEQYF.

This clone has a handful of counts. The CDR3 DNA sequence: TGTGCCTGGAGTGTAGCGGGGGGGCTCCCTTACGAGCAGTACTTC. Amino acid sequence: CAWSVAGGLPYEQYF. The gene calls are TRBV30 and TRBJ2-7; TRBD2 matches at 10 bases. The germline V gene encodes CDR1 GTSNPN and CDR2 SVGIG (reference sequence). This CDR3 is built from 15 residues. J gave up 4 bases and V 0 bases, and 6 bases lay outside the gene matches.